The text below deals with one T cell receptor beta chain. This entry belongs to a study of blood T cell repertoires in COVID-19. Background on the study: Sites across the United States, Italy and Spain contributed samples from acute and convalescent COVID-19. In each case, the material was cDNA or gDNA derived from T cells, B-cell-depleted T cells, or PBMCs.

Participants were aged 18 to 89 years from 20 to 30 US areas. Some clones are missing from TCRdb's copy, which holds only in-frame ones; the method was immunoSEQ multiplex PCR. The sample carries some 260,000 clones, approximately 90% recorded once. The receptor comes from a man aged 40-55 years who had recovered from COVID-19. Sequenced material: PBMCs or T cells enriched from blood (not recorded which).

CDR3 sequence: CASSHRNPRQGNSNQPQHF. CDR3 nucleotide sequence: TGTGCCAGCAGCCACCGAAACCCCCGACAGGGCAATAGCAATCAGCCCCAGCATTTT. The chain has TRBV14 and TRBJ1-5; TRBD1 matches at 7 bases. Germline CDR1 and CDR2: SGHDN and FVKESK. After removal of 3 bases from V and 0 bases from J, the junction contained 14 bases not matched to a gene. The CDR3 totals 19 residues.